This TCR beta chain was identified during a study of Ad26.COV2.S vaccination and SARS-CoV-2 variants. Findings and caveats of the study: People who got the vaccine or the placebo had similar non-spike TCR breadth.

This CDR3 is built from 15 residues. After removal of 3 bases from V and 3 bases from J, the junction contained 6 bases not matched to a gene. The germline CDR1 and CDR2 sequences are KGHDR and SFDVKD. Sequencing was performed with immunoSEQ multiplex PCR; in TCRdb, only in-frame clones are kept and a portion is missing. Of under 500,000 clones listed, approximately 90% are singletons. Treatment indicated: around 19 received Ad26.COV2.S at low or high dose, single or two shots; roughly five received placebo; per-sample allocation not given. Collection of samples fell on day 63 after the first vaccine or placebo injection. A word on this clone: What it recognizes is unknown.

The sequence was collected from a person aged 18-65 years who received the Ad26.COV2.S COVID-19 vaccine or a placebo. Sequencing used peripheral blood, obtained in a trial of Ad26.COV2.S vaccine versus placebo. The chain has TRBV24-1 and TRBJ1-2, with TRBD1 matching 7 bases. The CDR3 spells CATSDPTDRDYGYTF. For the CDR3, the DNA is TGTGCCACCAGTGATCCGACAGACAGGGACTATGGCTACACCTTC.